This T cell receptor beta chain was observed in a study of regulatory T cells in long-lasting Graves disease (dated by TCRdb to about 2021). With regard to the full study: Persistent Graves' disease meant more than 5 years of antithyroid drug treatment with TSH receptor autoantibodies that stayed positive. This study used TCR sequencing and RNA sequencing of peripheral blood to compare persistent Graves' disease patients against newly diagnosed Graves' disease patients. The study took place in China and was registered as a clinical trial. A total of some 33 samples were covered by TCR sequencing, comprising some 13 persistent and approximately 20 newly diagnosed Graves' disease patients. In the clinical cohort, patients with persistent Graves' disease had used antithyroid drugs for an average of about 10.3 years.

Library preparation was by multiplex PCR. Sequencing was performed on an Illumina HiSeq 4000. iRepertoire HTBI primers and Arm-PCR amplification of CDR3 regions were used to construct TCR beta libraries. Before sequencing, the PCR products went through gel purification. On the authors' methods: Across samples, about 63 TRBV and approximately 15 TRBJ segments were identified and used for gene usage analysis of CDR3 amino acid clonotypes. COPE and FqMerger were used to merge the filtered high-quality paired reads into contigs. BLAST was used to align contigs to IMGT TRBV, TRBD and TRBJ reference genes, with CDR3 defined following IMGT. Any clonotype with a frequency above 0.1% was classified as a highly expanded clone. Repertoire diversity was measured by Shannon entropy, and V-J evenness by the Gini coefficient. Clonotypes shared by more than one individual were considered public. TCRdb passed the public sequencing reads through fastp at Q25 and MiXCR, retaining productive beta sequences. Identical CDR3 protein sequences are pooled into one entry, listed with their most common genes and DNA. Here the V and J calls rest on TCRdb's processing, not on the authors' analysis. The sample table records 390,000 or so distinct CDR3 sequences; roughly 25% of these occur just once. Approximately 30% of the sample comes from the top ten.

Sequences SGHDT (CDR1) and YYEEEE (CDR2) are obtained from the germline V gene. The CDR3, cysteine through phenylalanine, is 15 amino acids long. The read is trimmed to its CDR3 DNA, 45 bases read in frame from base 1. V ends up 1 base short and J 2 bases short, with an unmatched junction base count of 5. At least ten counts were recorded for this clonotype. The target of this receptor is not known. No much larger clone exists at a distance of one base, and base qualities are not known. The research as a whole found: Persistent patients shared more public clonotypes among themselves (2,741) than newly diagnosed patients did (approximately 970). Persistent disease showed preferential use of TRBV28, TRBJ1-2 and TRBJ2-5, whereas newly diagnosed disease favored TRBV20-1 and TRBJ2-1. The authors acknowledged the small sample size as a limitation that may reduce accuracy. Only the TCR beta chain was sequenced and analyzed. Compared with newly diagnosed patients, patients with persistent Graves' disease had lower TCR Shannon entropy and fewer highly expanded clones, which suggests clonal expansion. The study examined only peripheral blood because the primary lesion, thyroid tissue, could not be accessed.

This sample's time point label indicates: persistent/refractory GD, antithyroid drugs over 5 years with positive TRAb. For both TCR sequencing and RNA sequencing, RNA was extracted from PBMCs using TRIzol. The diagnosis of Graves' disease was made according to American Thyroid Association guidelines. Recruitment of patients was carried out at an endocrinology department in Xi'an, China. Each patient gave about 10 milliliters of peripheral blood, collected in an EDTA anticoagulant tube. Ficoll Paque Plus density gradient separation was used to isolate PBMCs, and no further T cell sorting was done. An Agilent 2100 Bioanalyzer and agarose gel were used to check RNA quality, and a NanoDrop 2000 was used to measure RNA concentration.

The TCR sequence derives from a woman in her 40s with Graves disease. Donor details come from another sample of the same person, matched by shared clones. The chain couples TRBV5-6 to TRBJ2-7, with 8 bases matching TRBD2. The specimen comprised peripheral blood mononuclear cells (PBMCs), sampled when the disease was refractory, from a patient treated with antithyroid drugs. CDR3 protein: CASSLWQRGTYEQYF. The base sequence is TGTGCCAGCAGCTTGTGGCAGCGGGGGACCTACGAGCAGTACTTC.